This T cell receptor (beta chain) was obtained from a study of blood T cell repertoires in COVID-19. Study-wide context: The samples span acute and convalescent COVID-19 from the United States, Italy and Spain. T cells, B-cell-depleted T cells, or PBMCs supplied cDNA or gDNA.

Original methodology: Amplified reference gene primers provided the basis for estimating nucleated cell counts. This table comes from immunoSEQ multiplex PCR, and its TCRdb copy is limited to in-frame clones, with some not included. From that table come the V and J calls and clone size; the DNA was used to work out D and trimming. The data hold tens of thousands of clones, with 75% to 90% observed a single time. Germline V gene lookup returns CDR1 SGDLS and CDR2 YYNGEE. The CDR3 is 12 residues long. The germline V and J ends were trimmed by 3 bases and 7 bases, with 11 bases remaining between them. Material: peripheral blood. The chain employs TRBV9 and TRBJ2-7; tentatively, D is TRBD2 (6 bases). The sequence derives from a woman of 80 years or more with active or convalescent COVID-19. The CDR3 DNA follows: TGTGCCAGCAGCGCTACTGGGGGGGAGCAGTACTTC. Translated, it gives CASSATGGEQYF.